These 29 T cell receptor beta chains share one sample of origin, sequenced in a study of blood T cell repertoires in COVID-19. Assay: immunoSEQ multiplex PCR; the TCRdb copy retains only in-frame clones and omits some. The sample shows about 120,000 clones, around nine tenths of them seen only once. Material: peripheral blood. Every receptor here comes from a woman between 70 and 85 years old who had recovered from COVID-19.

This clone turned up a few times. This chain uses TRBV6-5 with TRBJ1-2; 8 bases agree with TRBD1. The CDR3 is made up of 15 amino acids. The V and J ends lost 8 bases and 5 bases, in that order; junction bases with no gene match: 13. Germline assignment: CDR1 MNHEY and CDR2 SVGAGI. CDR3: CASLPGQGSWYGYTF. CDR3 DNA sequence: TGTGCCAGCCTCCCCGGACAGGGTTCTTGGTATGGCTACACCTTC.

The chain carries TRBV2 and TRBJ2-1; 10 positions agree with TRBD2. The CDR3 is 14 residues long. Unmatched junction bases numbered 15, after V lost 7 bases and J lost 15 bases. Germline CDR1 and CDR2: SNHLY and FYNNEI. The CDR3 DNA reads TGTGCCAGCAATCAAGATGGGCTAGCGGGAGACCCGTTCTTC. It translates to CASNQDGLAGDPFF.

Here the CDR3 reads CASSPSTGINSPLHF. CDR3 nucleotide sequence: TGTGCCAGCTCACCCTCGACGGGAATCAATTCACCCCTCCACTTT. The chain recombines TRBV18 with TRBJ1-6, with D unclear. The CDR3 is made up of 15 amino acids. V dropped 3 bases and J dropped 7 bases, with 13 bases sitting between them. Germline CDR1 is KGHSH and CDR2 is LQKENI.

The chain has TRBV10-1 and TRBJ1-5, with unresolved D. The CDR3 covers 13 residues. In germline, CDR1 is WNHNN, CDR2 SYGVQD (reference sequence). Trimming shortened V by 7 bases and J by 0 bases, and 7 bases separated the two germline ends. This CDR3 reads CASTPNSNQPQHF. The CDR3 coding sequence is TGCGCCAGCACCCCCAATAGCAATCAGCCCCAGCATTTT.

The chain has TRBV28 and TRBJ2-1; D is possibly TRBD2 (7 bases). V was shortened by 7 bases and J by 10 bases, with 20 bases between the two germline ends. The CDR3 loop spans 14 amino acids. CDR1 is MDHEN and CDR2 is SYDVKM in the germline V gene. The CDR3 sequence is CASKQGRAYSEQFF. DNA for the CDR3: TGTGCCAGCAAGCAGGGGAGGGCCTACAGCGAGCAGTTCTTC.

This clone has just one count. At one of its ends the junction is not consistent with the germline gene, which may arise from a read error. The chain joins TRBV7-2 to TRBJ2-7; 11 bases agree with TRBD1. Germline V gene lookup returns CDR1 SGHTA and CDR2 FQGNSA. CDR3 length: 16 amino acids. The CDR3 coding sequence is TGTGTCAGCAGCCAATTAGTGGGACAGGGGGCCTACGAGCAGTACTTC. Encoded protein: CVSSQLVGQGAYEQYF.

This rearrangement joins TRBV4-1 to TRBJ1-4; D remains ambiguous. In germline, CDR1 is MGHRA, CDR2 YSYEKL. The CDR3 runs 16 residues. The V end lost 1 base, the J end lost 0 bases, and 9 bases lay between the germline ends. As DNA, the CDR3 is TGCGCCAGCAGCCAAGTTCCTACGGCAACTAATGAAAAACTGTTTTTT. Amino acid sequence: CASSQVPTATNEKLFF.

The V call is TRBV7-2, the J call TRBJ2-7; 9 nucleotides agree with TRBD1. Germline-derived CDR1 and CDR2 are SGHTA and FQGNSA. V gave up 2 bases and J gave up 7 bases; unmatched junction bases: 6. This CDR3 contains 14 residues. The CDR3 loop is CASSLTGGAGEQYF. CDR3 nucleotide sequence: TGTGCCAGCAGCTTAACAGGGGGCGCGGGGGAGCAGTACTTC.

The chain carries TRBV4-3 and TRBJ2-2; D gene ambiguous. Per the germline V gene, CDR1 is LGHNA and CDR2 is YSLEER. The CDR3 runs 15 residues. The V gene lost 2 bases and the J gene lost 1 base, with 8 bases spanning the gap. The CDR3 loop reads CASSQKQWNTGELFF. As DNA, the CDR3 is TGCGCCAGCAGCCAAAAACAGTGGAACACCGGGGAGCTGTTTTTT.

This chain joins TRBV24-1 and TRBJ2-3; D perhaps matches TRBD2 (6 bases). Trimming stripped 6 bases from V and 5 bases from J, with 14 bases between. Germline CDR1 is KGHDR and CDR2 is SFDVKD. There are 14 residues in the CDR3. In DNA form, the CDR3 reads TGTGCCACCAGTCAGAGGAGGGGACGAGATACGCAGTATTTT. It encodes CATSQRRGRDTQYF.

The CDR3 here is CATFRTRKGLFNQPQHF. The CDR3 DNA reads TGTGCCACCTTCCGCACCAGGAAGGGGTTGTTCAATCAGCCCCAGCATTTT. This chain links TRBV24-1 with TRBJ1-5, with D perhaps TRBD1 (5 bases). CDR1 and CDR2 from the germline V gene are KGHDR and SFDVKD. The CDR3 runs 17 residues. The V end lost 9 bases, the J end lost 3 bases, and 23 bases lay between the germline ends.

The V and J genes are TRBV2 and TRBJ2-3, with 7 bases lining up with TRBD2. CDR3 length: 15 amino acids. Germline V gives CDR1 SNHLY, CDR2 FYNNEI. V trimming: 2 bases; J trimming: 5 bases; junction bases outside the gene matches: 7. CDR3 DNA: TGTGCCAGCAGTGAACTTCGGGGGGAAGGAGATACGCAGTATTTT. It encodes CASSELRGEGDTQYF.

In DNA form, the CDR3 reads TGTGCCAGCAGCGTAGGTGCGGGACGCCCAACAGATACGCAGTATTTT. Translating it yields CASSVGAGRPTDTQYF. The chain is built from TRBV9 and TRBJ2-3, with D perhaps matching TRBD2 (6 bases). This CDR3 is built from 16 residues. V lost 0 bases and J lost 3, with 14 bases in between. Germline values: CDR1 SGDLS, CDR2 YYNGEE.

V usage is TRBV7-9 and J usage is TRBJ1-4, with unresolved D. Germline V CDR1 and CDR2: SEHNR, FQNEAQ (reference sequence). V was cut by 3 bases and J by 8 bases, with 13 bases left in between. The CDR3 covers 14 residues. CDR3 sequence (DNA): TGTGCCAGCAGCTTTAGCACCCATCAGGAAAAACTGTTTTTT. This translates into CASSFSTHQEKLFF.

This clone was observed a few times. This chain uses TRBV5-4 with TRBJ1-2; TRBD1 is a possible D gene (5 bases). The CDR3 runs 14 residues. Germline V lookup: CDR1 SGHNT, CDR2 YYREEE (reference sequence). The germline V and J ends were trimmed by 4 bases and 5 bases, with 15 bases remaining between them. The DNA of the CDR3 is TGTGCCAGCAGCCAGGAGGGGCCGTATTATGGCTACACCTTC. Protein: CASSQEGPYYGYTF.

This chain connects TRBV4-2 to TRBJ1-4; the D gene is possibly TRBD1 (6 bases). Trimming removed 3 bases at V and 4 bases at J, with 9 bases between. The CDR3 consists of 14 residues. Germline-derived CDR1 and CDR2 are LGHNA and YNFKEQ. In DNA form, the CDR3 reads TGTGCCAGCAGCCAGAGACAGGATAATGAAAAACTGTTTTTT. This gives the protein CASSQRQDNEKLFF.

This rearrangement joins TRBV4-3 to TRBJ2-2; 8 nucleotides match TRBD2. In germline, CDR1 is LGHNA, CDR2 YSLEER. CDR3 size: 18 residues. V shed 0 bases and J 1 base; nucleotides not matched to a gene: 7. The CDR3, as DNA: TGCGCCAGCAGCCAAGATCGGGGTAGCGGGGTGAACACCGGGGAGCTGTTTTTT. Amino acid sequence: CASSQDRGSGVNTGELFF.

The rearrangement joins TRBV5-1 to TRBJ1-2; TRBD1 matches 8 bases. There are 14 residues in the CDR3. V trimming: 4 bases; J trimming: 4 bases; junction bases outside the gene matches: 6. Germline CDR1 reads SGHRS; CDR2 reads YFSETQ. CDR3 DNA sequence: TGCGCCAGCAGCCCCGGACAGGGAGGCTATGGCTACACCTTC. Its translation is CASSPGQGGYGYTF.

V gene TRBV28 combines with J gene TRBJ2-1, with D unclear. With 7 bases removed from V and 1 base from J, the gap between germline ends came to 14 bases. The CDR3 consists of 15 residues. Germline V gene data show CDR1 as MDHEN and CDR2 as SYDVKM. CDR3 loop: CASTDLWKSYNEQFF. The CDR3 DNA reads TGTGCCAGCACTGACTTGTGGAAATCCTACAATGAGCAGTTCTTC. The variable domain in full, with the rest retrieved from reference TRBV28 and TRBJ2-1, is DVKVTQSSRYLVKRTGEKVFLECVQDMDHENMFWYRQDPGLGLRLIYFSYDVKMKEKGDIPEGYSVSREKKERFSLILESASTNQTSMYLCASTDLWKSYNEQFFGPGTRLTVL.

The rearrangement joins TRBV25-1 to TRBJ1-3; TRBD1 is a possible D gene (6 bases). With 8 bases removed from V and 4 bases from J, the gap between germline ends came to 18 bases. In germline, CDR1 is MGHDK, CDR2 SYGVNS. The CDR3 runs to 15 residues. The DNA for the CDR3 is TGTGCCAGCGCGCTCGCGGGGGGGGCGGGAAACACCATATATTTT. It specifies CASALAGGAGNTIYF.

CDR3 loop: CASSLGDNNQPQHF. In nucleotides, the CDR3 is TGCGCCAGCAGCTTGGGGGACAACAATCAGCCCCAGCATTTT. The J gene is TRBJ1-5, the V gene TRBV5-1; a weak D match, TRBD1 (6 bases). Trimming removed 0 bases at V and 3 bases at J, with 7 bases between. This CDR3 spans 14 amino acids. Germline CDR1 reads SGHRS; CDR2 reads YFSETQ.

V usage is TRBV10-3 and J usage is TRBJ1-2; perhaps TRBD1 as D (5 bases). CDR1 and CDR2 (germline): ENHRY, SYGVKD. The V end was cut by 6 bases, the J end by 4 bases, with 6 bases between. This CDR3 has 11 amino acids. This CDR3 is CAISDSYGYTF. CDR3 DNA: TGTGCCATCAGCGACAGCTATGGCTACACCTTC.

V is TRBV28 and J is TRBJ2-4, with 12 nucleotides matching TRBD2. From germline, CDR1 is MDHEN and CDR2 SYDVKM. The CDR3 runs 13 residues. J was trimmed by 8 bases and V by 4 bases; bases with no gene match: 0. The CDR3 sequence: CASSSSGGDIQYF. In DNA form, the CDR3 reads TGTGCCAGCAGTTCTAGCGGGGGGGACATTCAGTACTTC.

The chain combines TRBV7-9 with TRBJ2-2; 8 nucleotides align to TRBD2. The CDR3 has 16 amino acids. V shed 10 bases and J 4 bases; nucleotides not matched to a gene: 14. From germline, CDR1 is SEHNR and CDR2 FQNEAQ (reference sequence). The CDR3: CAILKRGGRGTGELFF. CDR3 sequence (DNA): TGTGCCATCCTCAAACGCGGGGGGCGGGGCACCGGGGAGCTGTTTTTT. Looking up the rest from reference TRBV7-9 and TRBJ2-2 gives the full variable domain: DTGVSQNPRHKITKRGQNVTFRCDPISEHNRLYWYRQTLGQGPEFLTYFQNEAQLEKSRLLSDRFSAERPKGSFSTLEIQRTEQGDSAMYLCAILKRGGRGTGELFFGEGSRLTVL.

V usage is TRBV6-1 and J usage is TRBJ1-2, with no clear D. The germline gives CDR1 MNHNS, CDR2 SASEGT. Trimming cost V 2 bases and J 2 bases, with 15 bases left between them. CDR3 size: 16 residues. In DNA form, the CDR3 reads TGTGCCAGCAGTGAATTGAGACTTAAGCTAAACTATGGCTACACCTTC. This codes for CASSELRLKLNYGYTF.

This sequence joins TRBV30 and TRBJ2-6; D call uncertain. Germline V gene lookup returns CDR1 GTSNPN and CDR2 SVGIG (reference sequence). V was trimmed by 3 bases and J by 3 bases, leaving 9 bases between them. This CDR3 contains 14 residues. The chain's CDR3 is CAWRVYGGANVLTF. The CDR3 DNA reads TGTGCCTGGAGGGTATACGGTGGGGCCAACGTCCTGACTTTC. The variable domain in full, with the rest retrieved from reference TRBV30 and TRBJ2-6, is SQTIHQWPATLVQPVGSPLSLECTVEGTSNPNLYWYRQAAGRGLQLLFYSVGIGQISSEVPQNLSASRPQDRQFILSSKKLLLSDSGFYLCAWRVYGGANVLTFGAGSRLTVL.

The rearrangement uses TRBV5-4 and TRBJ1-2; 11 bases are shared with TRBD1. The CDR3 contains 16 residues. V dropped 2 bases and J dropped 8; count of bases not matched to a gene: 11. In germline, CDR1 is SGHNT, CDR2 YYREEE (reference sequence). The DNA for the CDR3 is TGTGCCAGCAGCTTAGGACAGGGGGCGATACTGGCGGGCTACACCTTC. Its translation: CASSLGQGAILAGYTF.

The chain has TRBV3-1 (or the pseudogene TRBV3-2) and TRBJ2-3; weak D call: TRBD2 (7 bases). Trimming removed 0 bases at V and 2 bases at J, with 27 bases between. The CDR3 runs to 21 residues. Germline values: CDR1 LGHDT, CDR2 YNNKEL (reference sequence). The CDR3 DNA reads TGTGCCAGCAGCCAAGATCTAAGGGCGGGGGCCCCCAAAAAACCCACAGATACGCAGTATTTT. It translates to CASSQDLRAGAPKKPTDTQYF.

The chain employs TRBV28 and TRBJ2-2; D is ambiguous. Trimming pared 7 bases from V and 5 bases from J, leaving 8 bases between. CDR1 and CDR2 from the germline V gene are MDHEN and SYDVKM. This CDR3 spans 12 amino acids. The CDR3 DNA follows: TGTGCCAGCAAGACGAGGACCGGGGAGCTGTTTTTT. Its translation is CASKTRTGELFF.